These 17 T cell receptor delta chains originate from one sample sequenced in a study of fetal and pediatric gammadelta thymocytes. TCRdb redid clone calling on the reads using CATT. The sample contains about 2,000 delta-chain clones, about 23% of which appear only once. Input material: non-Vgamma9Vdelta2 gamma-delta T cells from the thymus. Subset in this sample: CD3+gammadeltaTCR+ thymocytes not co-expressing Vgamma9 and Vdelta2. The source of these receptors is a child who underwent cardiac surgery and was recorded as healthy.

This clone was seen a few times. A read error likely explains this, since a far larger clone differs by one base. In the same sample, other DNA sequences code for this CDR3. The chain carries TRAV38-2/DV8 and TRDJ1; TRDD3 aligns across 9 bases. The germline gives CDR1 TSESDYY, CDR2 QEAYKQQN. The CDR3 runs 14 residues. The CDR3 DNA sequence: TGTGCGTATTCTGGGGGATCCTACACCGATAAACTCATCTTT. Translating it yields CAYSGGSYTDKLIF.

This chain uses TRDV1 with TRDJ1; the D gene is possibly TRDD3 (8 bases). Trimming took 1 base from V and 2 from J, leaving 35 bases between them. Germline V lookup: CDR1 TSWWSYY, CDR2 QGS. The CDR3 covers 23 residues. CDR3 coding DNA: TGTGCTCTTGGGGAACAGACCACGGTATCCTTTCCTACTGGGGGTCCGGCGACCGATAAACTCATCTTT. This sequence encodes CALGEQTTVSFPTGGPATDKLIF.

This chain joins TRDV1 and TRDJ1, with TRDD3 matching over 10 bases. The V gene end was trimmed by 7 bases and the J gene end by 1 base; junction bases not matched to a gene: 12. Germline V gene lookup returns CDR1 TSWWSYY and CDR2 QGS. The CDR3 loop spans 17 amino acids. This CDR3 is CALDLRLGDLATDKLIF. CDR3 in DNA: TGTGCTCTTGACCTGAGACTGGGGGATTTGGCCACCGATAAACTCATCTTT.

V gene TRAV38-2/DV8 combines with J gene TRDJ1, with 7 bases aligning to TRDD3. There are 20 residues in the CDR3. Germline loops: CDR1 TSESDYY, CDR2 QEAYKQQN. V lost 2 bases to trimming and J lost 9 bases; unmatched junction nucleotides: 28. This chain's CDR3 is CAYRSAYGLGGRESPGELIF. CDR3 coding DNA: TGTGCTTATAGGAGTGCCTACGGCCTGGGGGGTCGAGAAAGTCCCGGGGAACTCATCTTT.

This clone ranks as medium-sized. This chain uses TRDV1 with TRDJ1; D is unresolved. Germline V lookup: CDR1 TSWWSYY, CDR2 QGS. The ends were cut back, 0 bases at V and 0 bases at J, with 14 bases in the middle. The CDR3 extends over 17 amino acids. The DNA of the CDR3 is TGTGCTCTTGGGGAACTACGCGCCTTTTATCACACCGATAAACTCATCTTT. Its protein product is CALGELRAFYHTDKLIF.

A single count supports this clone. This could be a read error, since a much larger clone is one nucleotide away. This chain uses TRDV1 with TRDJ1; TRDD3 matches 9 bases. Germline V gives CDR1 TSWWSYY, CDR2 QGS. The CDR3 sequence is 23 residues long. In DNA form, the CDR3 reads TGTGCTCGTGGGGAGCTATCGTCTTCCTTCGGGGATACGCGGAATTCGTACACCGATAAACTCATCTTT. This codes for CARGELSSSFGDTRNSYTDKLIF.

Comment on this clone: Since a far larger clone is one base different, this is likely a read error. The same CDR3 arises from other DNA sequences in this sample as well. This sequence joins TRDV1 and TRDJ3, with TRDD2 as a possible D gene (5 bases). The ends were cut back, 4 bases at V and 0 bases at J, with 19 bases in the middle. Germline V lookup: CDR1 TSWWSYY, CDR2 QGS. The CDR3 length is 20 residues. The CDR3 spells CALGAPPFLPSSWDTRQMFF. In DNA, the CDR3 is TGTGCTCTTGGGGCACCCCCTTTCCTCCCGAGCTCCTGGGACACCCGACAGATGTTTTTC.

Comment on this clone: A much larger clone lies one base from this, so it may be a read error. At the DNA level, this CDR3 is encoded by other sequences in the same sample as well. The rearrangement links TRDV1 to TRDJ1, with TRDD2 identical over 7 bases. CDR3 length: 21 residues. Germline lookup yields CDR1 TSWWSYY and CDR2 QGS. The junction had 25 bases not matched to a gene; V was cut back by 3 bases and J by 3 bases. The CDR3 bases are TGTGCTCTTGGGGAGTCTCGGGCATTCCTACGCCCACTCGGGGTAGCCGATAAACTCATCTTT. It yields the protein CALGESRAFLRPLGVADKLIF.

Notes on this clone: Since a much larger clone is just one base distant, this may be a read error. The same CDR3 is also encoded by other DNA sequences in this sample. This chain joins TRAV29/DV5 and TRDJ1, with TRDD3 matching 10 bases. The trim removed 0 bases at V and 5 bases at J, leaving 13 bases unmatched. Per the germline V gene, CDR1 is NSMFDY and CDR2 is ISSIKDK. This CDR3 is built from 17 residues. CDR3 bases: TGTGCAGCAAGCGCGCTCCCGAGTACTGGGGGATTAGATAAACTCATCTTT. Amino acids: CAASALPSTGGLDKLIF.

By frequency in the sample, this clone is medium-sized (0.01 to 0.1%). The chain links TRDV1 to TRDJ1, with D maybe TRDD3 (9 bases). The germline V gene has CDR1 TSWWSYY and CDR2 QGS. The V end was cut by 3 bases, the J end by 1 base, with 39 bases between. CDR3 size: 24 residues. CDR3 loop: CALGDGLTSYPGTGGANVTDKLIF. CDR3 sequence (DNA): TGTGCTCTTGGGGACGGATTAACTTCCTACCCTGGTACTGGGGGAGCAAACGTCACCGATAAACTCATCTTT.

Comments on this clone: A far larger clone is off by one base, so a read error is likely. This sample also contains other DNA sequences that code for the same CDR3. The chain employs TRDV1 and TRDJ1; D could derive from TRDD2 or TRDD3 (7 bases each). The V end was cut by 5 bases, the J end by 0 bases, with 31 bases between. The CDR3 has 21 residues. CDR1 is TSWWSYY and CDR2 is QGS in the germline V gene. The chain's CDR3 is CALGSPYLPRYWGLYTDKLIF. In DNA form, the CDR3 reads TGTGCTCTTGGGTCCCCGTACCTTCCTCGGTACTGGGGCCTGTACACCGATAAACTCATCTTT.

Remarks on this clone: A far larger clone is one nucleotide away, so this likely arose from a read error. The same CDR3 is also encoded by other DNA sequences in this sample. This rearrangement joins TRDV1 to TRDJ2; a weak D match, TRDD3 (6 bases). From germline, CDR1 is TSWWSYY and CDR2 QGS. The germline V and J ends were trimmed by 2 bases and 3 bases, with 28 bases remaining between them. The CDR3 spans 21 residues. The CDR3 here is CALGEIRLSGGINSLTAQLFF. The CDR3 nucleotides read TGTGCTCTTGGGGAAATCCGTCTTTCCGGAGGGATAAACAGCCTGACAGCACAACTCTTCTTT.

The sample holds a few counts of this clone. It is unclear where the CDR3 begins or ends on the DNA, so no DNA is shown, and the CDR3 is as TCRdb lists it. This chain connects TRAV29/DV5 to TRDJ1; TRDD3 was called by the table and not checked on the DNA. Germline V gene data show CDR1 as NSMFDY and CDR2 as ISSIKDK. Inclusive of both ends, the CDR3 amounts to 27 amino acids. CDR3 region: CSVLLCSKFLPSRLGDTRTQNTDKLIF.

This clone was seen only once. A read error is possible here, since a much larger clone lies one base away. Additional DNA sequences in this sample encode the identical CDR3. The V gene is TRDV1, the J gene TRDJ1; possible D gene TRDD3, 5 bases. The CDR3 consists of 22 residues. V was clipped by 9 bases and J by 0 bases, with 38 bases between them. CDR1 is TSWWSYY, CDR2 QGS, per germline. CDR3 nucleotide sequence: TGTGCTCTGCGCTGGGCGGCTCACGGGAAACTCGGGGGGTCGTCGAACACCGATAAACTCATCTTT. Translated: CALRWAAHGKLGGSSNTDKLIF.

This clone ranks as large. Other nucleotide sequences from this sample produce the same CDR3. The chain recombines TRDV1 with TRDJ1; maybe TRDD3 (10 bases). The CDR3 totals 19 residues. Trimming removed 1 base at V and 0 bases at J, with 21 bases between. Germline values: CDR1 TSWWSYY, CDR2 QGS. The CDR3: CALGEPGLPTGGYTDKLIF. As DNA, the CDR3 is TGTGCTCTTGGGGAACCAGGCCTTCCTACTGGGGGATACACCGATAAACTCATCTTT.

This clone qualifies as medium-sized. This sequence joins TRAV38-2/DV8 and TRDJ1; the D call may be TRDD2 or TRDD3 (5 bases each). V was trimmed by 0 bases and J by 3 bases, leaving 24 bases between them. This CDR3 spans 19 amino acids. The germline V gene encodes CDR1 TSESDYY and CDR2 QEAYKQQN. The CDR3 coding sequence is TGTGCTTATAGGAGCGCGGGGTTCCTCTCCTTATCCTGGGCCGATAAACTCATCTTT. Translating it yields CAYRSAGFLSLSWADKLIF.

This clone ranks as medium-sized. The chain employs TRAV29/DV5 and TRDJ1; D gene ambiguous. This CDR3 has 22 amino acids. The V gene lost 0 bases and the J gene lost 0 bases, with 33 bases spanning the gap. The germline gives CDR1 NSMFDY, CDR2 ISSIKDK. DNA for the CDR3: TGTGCAGCAAGCGCGTTGTCGCCCGTCCCTCCATATGGCCACCCCCACACCGATAAACTCATCTTT. It is translated as CAASALSPVPPYGHPHTDKLIF.